This paragraph covers one T cell receptor beta chain sequence. As yet, its antigen is unknown. A clone one base away is much larger, so this may be a read error. This sample also contains other DNA sequences that code for the same CDR3. The method was immunoSEQ multiplex PCR; TCRdb's version includes in-frame clones alone and lacks a portion of them. The sample gives about 680,000 clones, around 73% of which show up once; around 2% is in the top ten. The CDR3 contains 15 residues. Germline assignment: CDR1 MNHEY and CDR2 SVGAGI. This sample was included in a study of shared clonotypes between healthy human individuals. For the study at large: Each donor's CD4 naive and CD4 memory cells filled three plates apiece, CD8 naive two, and CD8 memory one.

The study, taken as a whole, reports: Between a handful of donors, naive CD4 clonotypes were shared at a level of approximately 5%. Having only a few donors restricted how much genetic and exposure-history diversity was captured. In contrast to clonotypes shared by all four donors, non-shared clonotypes had lower generation probabilities.

Sequenced input: memory CD4+ T cells sorted from blood. Described subset: CD45RA-negative fraction. V and J are TRBV6-5 and TRBJ2-6; D is possibly TRBD1 (6 bases). The sequence came from a woman aged 25 to 45 in good health. The CDR3 here is CASRDLGAGANVLTF. The CDR3 nucleotides are TGTGCCAGCAGGGATCTGGGGGCTGGGGCTAACGTCCTGACTTTC.